Following are 16 T cell receptor beta chains from one sample sequenced in a study of Ad26.COV2.S vaccination and SARS-CoV-2 variants. Data came from immunoSEQ multiplex PCR; TCRdb stores just in-frame clones and leaves some out. The data contain 240,000 or so clones, around 87% of them singletons. Treatment reported: about 20 received Ad26.COV2.S at low or high dose, single or two shots; roughly five received placebo; per-sample allocation not given. On day 63 after the first injection, vaccine and placebo recipients gave samples. The sample consisted of peripheral blood, taken in a trial of Ad26.COV2.S vaccine versus placebo. Every receptor here comes from a person aged 18-60 years who received the Ad26.COV2.S COVID-19 vaccine or a placebo.

The V and J genes are TRBV9 and TRBJ2-2; 9 bases are a match to TRBD1. This CDR3 contains 15 residues. The J segment lost 4 bases and the V segment lost 0 bases, leaving 1 base of the junction unmatched. CDR1 SGDLS and CDR2 YYNGEE come from the germline V gene. The CDR3, as DNA: TGTGCCAGCAGCGTAGAGGGACAGGGCACCGGGGAGCTGTTTTTT. Its protein is CASSVEGQGTGELFF.

The J gene is TRBJ1-2, the V gene TRBV18, with D perhaps matching TRBD1 (5 bases). V lost 4 bases and J 7 bases, leaving 10 bases between the germline ends. Germline CDR1 and CDR2: KGHSH and LQKENI. This CDR3 contains 12 residues. In nucleotides, the CDR3 is TGTGCCAGCTCACATGGACAAACTGGCTACACCTTC. This codes for CASSHGQTGYTF.

In its sample, this clone was seen once. For the CDR3, the DNA is TGTGCCAGCAGCACGAACAGGGGGAACACTGAAGCTTTCTTT. Amino acid sequence: CASSTNRGNTEAFF. The genes are TRBV7-2 and TRBJ1-1, with 7 positions matching TRBD1. The CDR3 consists of 14 residues. From germline, CDR1 is SGHTA and CDR2 FQGNSA. Trimming at V came to 5 bases and at J to 1 base, leaving 4 bases not matched to a gene.

This chain links TRBV5-1 with TRBJ2-1; 12 bases are a match to TRBD2. Losses at the gene ends were 4 bases for V and 4 bases for J; bases not matched to a gene: 9. This CDR3 comprises 17 residues. The germline V gene encodes CDR1 SGHRS and CDR2 YFSETQ. The CDR3 loop reads CASSGSTSGGRYNEQFF. As DNA, the CDR3 is TGCGCCAGCAGCGGGAGTACTAGCGGGGGGCGGTACAATGAGCAGTTCTTC.

V and J are TRBV28 and TRBJ2-6, with D possibly being TRBD1 or TRBD2 (5 bases each). Germline loops: CDR1 MDHEN, CDR2 SYDVKM. The CDR3 runs 15 residues. With 5 bases removed from V and 2 bases from J, the gap between germline ends came to 10 bases. As DNA, the CDR3 is TGTGCCAGCAGTGGCGAGGGGACTGGGGCCAACGTCCTGACTTTC. Its translation: CASSGEGTGANVLTF. Together with reference TRBV28 and TRBJ2-6, the CDR3 gives the full variable domain: DVKVTQSSRYLVKRTGEKVFLECVQDMDHENMFWYRQDPGLGLRLIYFSYDVKMKEKGDIPEGYSVSREKKERFSLILESASTNQTSMYLCASSGEGTGANVLTFGAGSRLTVL.

The rearrangement joins TRBV2 to TRBJ2-7; perhaps TRBD1 as D (7 bases). Germline V gene sequence: CDR1 SNHLY, CDR2 FYNNEI. V dropped 7 bases and J dropped 6 bases, with 16 bases sitting between them. The CDR3 consists of 13 residues. CDR3 protein: CASTIDQGGEQYF. CDR3 sequence (DNA): TGTGCCAGCACCATCGATCAGGGGGGCGAGCAGTACTTC.

This chain connects TRBV19 to TRBJ1-5; D unresolved. V was pared by 5 bases and J by 0 bases, with 8 bases between. The germline V gene has CDR1 LNHDA and CDR2 SQIVND (reference sequence). The CDR3 is 14 residues long. CDR3 DNA: TGTGCCAGTAGTGTCGGGGTTAGCAATCAGCCCCAGCATTTT. Residues: CASSVGVSNQPQHF.

The chain links TRBV25-1 to TRBJ2-5, with D tentatively TRBD2 (6 bases). V shed 1 base and J shed 9 bases, with 12 bases lying between them. This CDR3 spans 13 amino acids. Germline V gene data show CDR1 as MGHDK and CDR2 as SYGVNS. The CDR3 here is CASSESIGEAQYF. The CDR3 bases are TGTGCCAGCAGTGAATCGATCGGGGAGGCCCAGTACTTC.

V gene TRBV28 combines with J gene TRBJ1-2; unclear D gene. The CDR3 is 11 amino acids. The germline V gene has CDR1 MDHEN and CDR2 SYDVKM. V was trimmed by 6 bases and J by 7 bases, leaving 9 bases between them. The CDR3 loop reads CASRHNGGYTF. CDR3 bases: TGTGCCAGCAGACATAATGGTGGCTACACCTTC.

V usage is TRBV3-1 (or the pseudogene TRBV3-2) and J usage is TRBJ2-7, with D tentatively TRBD1 or TRBD2 (5 bases each). The CDR3 contains 15 residues. V was clipped by 3 bases and J by 3 bases, with 15 bases between them. Germline V gene data show CDR1 as LGHDT and CDR2 as YNNKEL (reference sequence). The CDR3 protein is CASSQTGQEGYEQYF. CDR3 sequence (DNA): TGTGCCAGCAGCCAGACGGGGCAGGAAGGCTACGAGCAGTACTTC.

This sequence joins TRBV19 and TRBJ2-7; TRBD1 agrees at 8 bases. Trimming took 8 bases from V and 0 from J; bases not matched to a gene: 6. Germline CDR1 LNHDA, CDR2 SQIVND (reference sequence). The CDR3 runs 14 residues. CDR3 sequence: CASSGTGGSYEQYF. In nucleotides, the CDR3 is TGTGCCAGTTCGGGCACAGGGGGCTCCTACGAGCAGTACTTC.

The chain links TRBV6-2 or TRBV6-3 to TRBJ2-1; the match to TRBD1 covers 7 bases. J was trimmed by 8 bases and V by 2 bases; bases with no gene match: 3. This CDR3 has 13 amino acids. CDR1 and CDR2 (germline): MNHEY, SVGEGT. The CDR3 protein is CASSYATGYEQFF. The CDR3 DNA sequence: TGTGCCAGCAGTTACGCGACAGGGTATGAGCAGTTCTTC.

The CDR3 spells CASSLPGEIGEQYF. The CDR3 DNA follows: TGTGCCAGCAGCTTGCCAGGGGAGATTGGGGAGCAGTACTTC. The chain joins TRBV5-6 to TRBJ2-7, with TRBD1 as a possible D gene (6 bases). This CDR3 contains 14 residues. Between the trimmed V and J ends, which lost 1 base and 7 bases, there was a span of 15 bases. The germline CDR1 and CDR2 sequences are SGHDT and YYEEEE. Based on the CDR3 plus reference TRBV5-6 and TRBJ2-7, the full variable domain is DAGVTQSPTHLIKTRGQQVTLRCSPKSGHDTVSWYQQALGQGPQFIFQYYEEEERQRGNFPDRFSGHQFPNYSSELNVNALLLGDSALYLCASSLPGEIGEQYFGPGTRLTVT.

In DNA, the CDR3 is TGTGCCAGCAGTGACAGTGGGCCTAGCGGGAGGGATAATGAGCAGTTCTTC. Translating gives CASSDSGPSGRDNEQFF. The chain links TRBV25-1 to TRBJ2-1, with 12 bases identical to TRBD2. Germline V CDR1 and CDR2: MGHDK, SYGVNS. CDR3 length equals 17 residues. V lost 3 bases and J lost 7; bases outside the gene matches: 10. Combining the CDR3 with reference TRBV25-1 and TRBJ2-1 gives the whole variable domain EADIYQTPRYLVIGTGKKITLECSQTMGHDKMYWYQQDPGMELHLIHYSYGVNSTEKGDLSSESTVSRIRTEHFPLTLESARPSHTSQYLCASSDSGPSGRDNEQFFGPGTRLTVL.

The chain carries TRBV28 and TRBJ1-2; D remains ambiguous. There are 12 residues in the CDR3. Trimming left V 5 bases short and J 7 bases short, with 11 bases between. Germline V lookup: CDR1 MDHEN, CDR2 SYDVKM. CDR3 loop: CASSLYTAGYTF. DNA for the CDR3: TGTGCCAGCAGTCTTTACACGGCTGGCTACACCTTC.

The rearrangement joins TRBV24-1 to TRBJ1-5; D unresolved. Trimming removed 4 bases from V and 6 bases from J, with 12 bases in between. The germline gives CDR1 KGHDR, CDR2 SFDVKD. The length of the CDR3 is 14 residues. The CDR3 sequence: CATSDPLGIQPQHF. CDR3 DNA sequence: TGTGCCACCAGTGACCCCCTGGGGATTCAGCCCCAGCATTTT.